This paragraph reports one T cell receptor beta chain. This clone has a single count. It has no known antigen specificity. No qualities accompany the bases; no much larger clone lies one base away. The data derive from a study of OX40 agonist ivuxolimab in advanced cancers. A note on the overall study: The costimulatory receptor OX40 (CD134) was targeted by ivuxolimab, a fully human IgG2 agonistic monoclonal antibody. Intravenous ivuxolimab was administered to patients every 2 weeks at six dose levels: 0.01, 0.1, 0.3, 1.5, 3 and 10 mg/kg. Among the approximately 50 dose-escalation patients, around 20 had hepatocellular carcinoma, roughly 15 melanoma, 9 renal cell carcinoma and 9 head and neck cancer. The dose-escalation cohort was 82.7% male with a mean age of approximately 60 years, ranging from roughly 20 to 80. Patients were allowed to have had prior anti-PD-1, anti-PD-L1 or anti-CTLA-4 therapy, and 30% to 40% of the dose-escalation patients had previously received checkpoint inhibitors. Partial responses were achieved by three dose-escalation patients, of whom one had hepatocellular carcinoma and two had cutaneous melanoma. Peripheral TCRbeta sequencing aimed to test whether ivuxolimab altered TCR sequence diversity and caused clonal T-cell expansion. The paper covers the monotherapy dose-escalation part of the phase I ivuxolimab trial, which included N of about 50 patients.

CDR1 and CDR2 (MNHEY, SVGAGI) derive from the germline V gene. Measured from the cysteine to the phenylalanine, the CDR3 is 14 residues long. The kept DNA is CDR3 alone, 42 bases in frame from the first base. Trimming leaves V shorter by 6 bases and J shorter by 2 bases, with the junction holding 6 bases beyond the gene matches. Broader findings and caveats from the paper: At doses of 0.1 to 3.0 mg/kg, clonal expansion of both CD4+ and CD8+ blood T cells was observed from baseline to week 6. After ivuxolimab, more expanded clones were found on average in CD8+ T cells than in CD4+ T cells. The antigen specificity of the peripheral T cells that underwent clonal expansion was not determined. Low levels of normalized T-cell clonal expansion were also seen in some nonresponding patients. In the 0.1-3.0 mg/kg groups, partial responders were among the patients with the lowest normalized peripheral clonal expansion, particularly in CD8+ T cells.

For sequencing of the TCRbeta CDR3 region, genomic DNA was extracted from the sorted cells. The immunoSEQ Assay was used to sequence the TCRbeta CDR3 regions. This is the immuneACCESS table as TCRdb keeps it, with only in-frame sequences that have V and J called. A part of the clones is gone; compared with another copy, unresolved V genes explain less than half, and the rest is unexplained. In all, the sample holds approximately 83,000 clones, and over 75% of those were seen once. The biggest ten clones account for roughly 4.6% of the sample. The trial excluded patients who had a history of autoimmune disease or who were on systemic immunosuppression. In every dose cohort, peripheral blood was drawn for TCR sequencing at baseline, cycle 4 day 1, and cycle 7 day 1. Samples came from an open-label, multicenter, first-in-human phase I dose-escalation trial of ivuxolimab. Adults with locally advanced or metastatic head and neck squamous cell, hepatocellular, melanoma or renal cell carcinoma were enrolled in the trial. Before TCR sequencing, CD4+ T cells and CD8+ T cells from peripheral blood were sorted into separate populations.

Here the chain combines TRBV6-5 and TRBJ1-2; 7 bases in the junction line up with TRBD1. This receptor was taken from an adult with an advanced solid tumor such as melanoma, head and neck, liver or kidney cancer. The starting material was CD4+ or CD8+ T cells sorted from blood, obtained in a trial of the OX40 agonist ivuxolimab. At the DNA level, the sequence is TGTGCCAGCAGAGGACAGGCGTCAAACTATGGCTACACCTTC. It translates to CASRGQASNYGYTF.